The sequence of this T cell receptor beta chain was determined in a study of early T cells in non-severe SARS-CoV-2 infection. General study results and limits: VDJdb matching, biased toward anti-spike CD8 responses, missed private and CD4 specificities.

With 8 bases clipped from V and 0 bases from J, the junction kept 10 bases outside the gene matches. CDR1 DFQATT and CDR2 SNEGSKA come from the germline V gene (reference sequence). The CDR3 spans 15 residues. This clonotype was observed at least ten times. Antigen unknown. One entry per CDR3 protein, called by TCRdb with MiXCR from the 5' RACE reads. The table has about 80,000 distinct CDR3 sequences, approximately 5% seen once. The material was whole blood, obtained at baseline. The chain links TRBV20-1 to TRBJ2-1, with 7 positions matching TRBD2. The sequence was obtained from an adult who was a healthcare worker with PCR-confirmed SARS-CoV-2 infection or an uninfected control (not recorded which). CDR3 amino acids: CSPQSGGSSYNEQFF. Written as DNA, the CDR3 is TGCAGTCCCCAGAGTGGCGGGAGCTCCTACAATGAGCAGTTCTTC.